The clone carrying this TCR beta chain was detected only once. Its antigen remains unknown. Naive-designated CD8 cells lacked CD45RO, were positively enriched for CCR7, and omitted terminally differentiated effector memory CD45RA+ cells. This entry comes from a study of shared clonotypes between healthy human individuals. Across the whole study: Three CD4 naive, three CD4 memory, two CD8 naive and one CD8 memory plate were used per donor.

Study results and limitations: Tissues were not sampled, only blood, and their repertoires likely differ.

About 200 ng DNA, about 30,000 T cell genomes, went into each sorted-subset replicate PCR. The data were produced by immunoSEQ multiplex PCR, yet TCRdb's version contains in-frame clones alone and is incomplete. The sample records around 1,900,000 clones, roughly 95% being singletons. Germline V gene sequence: CDR1 GTSNPN, CDR2 SVGIG (reference sequence). V was cut by 8 bases and J by 7 bases, with 14 bases left in between. This CDR3 is 12 amino acids long. The origin of this receptor is a man aged 18 to 29 in good health. Some clones in this sample may be carry-over from other donors' samples. Sequencing was carried out using naive CD8+ T cells from PBMCs. V and J are TRBV30 and TRBJ2-2, with D tentatively TRBD1 (6 bases). CDR3 sequence reads: CARGVGGGELFF. CDR3 nucleotides: TGTGCCCGGGGAGTAGGGGGCGGGGAGCTGTTTTTT. Full variable domain (rest looked up from reference TRBV30 and TRBJ2-2): SQTIHQWPATLVQPVGSPLSLECTVEGTSNPNLYWYRQAAGRGLQLLFYSVGIGQISSEVPQNLSASRPQDRQFILSSKKLLLSDSGFYLCARGVGGGELFFGEGSRLTVL.